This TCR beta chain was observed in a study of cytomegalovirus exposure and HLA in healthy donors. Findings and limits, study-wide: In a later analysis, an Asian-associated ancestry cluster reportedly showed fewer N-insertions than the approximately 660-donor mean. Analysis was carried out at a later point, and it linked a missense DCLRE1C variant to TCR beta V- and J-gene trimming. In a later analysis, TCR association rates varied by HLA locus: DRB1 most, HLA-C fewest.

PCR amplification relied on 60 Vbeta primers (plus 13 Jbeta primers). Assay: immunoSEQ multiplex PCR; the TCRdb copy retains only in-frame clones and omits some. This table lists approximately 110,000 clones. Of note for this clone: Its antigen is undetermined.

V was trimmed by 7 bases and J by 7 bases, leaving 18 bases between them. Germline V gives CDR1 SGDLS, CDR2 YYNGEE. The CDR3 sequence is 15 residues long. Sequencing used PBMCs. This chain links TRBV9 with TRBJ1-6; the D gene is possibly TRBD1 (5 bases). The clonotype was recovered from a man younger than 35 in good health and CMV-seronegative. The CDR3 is CASSGHPVENSPLHF. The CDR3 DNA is TGTGCCAGCTCCGGACATCCCGTCGAAAATTCACCCCTCCACTTT.